Below are 11 T cell receptor beta chains sequenced from a single sample in a study of T cell responses to AZD1222 COVID-19 vaccine. Sequenced by immunoSEQ multiplex PCR; TCRdb stores in-frame clones only, minus some. Among 200,000 to 300,000 clones listed, approximately 93% were seen once. The sample in question was peripheral blood, obtained on day 0 of AZD1222 vaccination. The receptor set was obtained from an adult in good health.

The rearrangement joins TRBV12-3 or TRBV12-4 to TRBJ2-4; 12 nucleotides agree with TRBD1. After removal of 6 bases from V and 12 bases from J, the junction contained 3 bases not matched to a gene. The CDR3 length is 12 residues. CDR3 bases: TGTGCCAGCAGGGGGACAGGGGGCTCTCAGTACTTC. Protein sequence: CASRGTGGSQYF.

The CDR3 protein is CASQTRENEKLFF. In DNA, the CDR3 is TGCGCCAGCCAAACCAGAGAGAATGAAAAACTGTTTTTT. The V and J genes are TRBV5-1 and TRBJ1-4; D is unresolved. The CDR3 runs 13 residues. Germline values: CDR1 SGHRS, CDR2 YFSETQ. V was clipped by 7 bases and J by 5 bases, with 12 bases between them. Supplemented by reference TRBV5-1 and TRBJ1-4, the full variable domain reads KAGVTQTPRYLIKTRGQQVTLSCSPISGHRSVSWYQQTPGQGLQFLFEYFSETQRNKGNFPGRFSGRQFSNSRSEMNVSTLELGDSALYLCASQTRENEKLFFGSGTQLSVL.

The rearrangement joins TRBV5-4 to TRBJ2-2, with no clear D. The CDR3 contains 16 residues. V was pared by 0 bases and J by 2 bases, with 11 bases between. CDR1 and CDR2 (germline): SGHNT, YYREEE (reference sequence). Here the CDR3 reads CASSLVSGSNTGELFF. CDR3 in DNA: TGTGCCAGCAGCTTGGTTTCTGGGTCAAACACCGGGGAGCTGTTTTTT.

This clone appeared a few times. This sequence joins TRBV24-1 and TRBJ2-3; 9 positions match TRBD2. Germline V gene sequence: CDR1 KGHDR, CDR2 SFDVKD. The CDR3 is made up of 16 amino acids. The trim removed 5 bases at V and 2 bases at J, leaving 7 bases unmatched. CDR3 coding DNA: TGTGCCACCAGTGTAGGACTAGCGTGGACCACAGATACGCAGTATTTT. This encodes CATSVGLAWTTDTQYF.

The chain links TRBV27 to TRBJ1-5; 9 bases are a match to TRBD1. Germline loops: CDR1 MNHEY, CDR2 SMNVEV (reference sequence). V lost 5 bases and J lost 4; bases outside the gene matches: 6. This CDR3 spans 15 amino acids. The CDR3 loop is CASSRTGVLNQPQHF. In DNA, the CDR3 is TGTGCCAGCAGTAGGACAGGGGTATTGAATCAGCCCCAGCATTTT.

This clone was recorded only once. The junction shows a germline mismatch at one end, possibly a read error. V gene TRBV7-2 combines with J gene TRBJ2-7; D ambiguous. The length of the CDR3 is 12 residues. CDR1 SGHTA and CDR2 FQGNSA come from the germline V gene. The CDR3 reads CASSSINVGYHF. The DNA for the CDR3 is TGTGCCAGCAGCTCAATAAATGTCGGGTACCACTTC.

The V call is TRBV6-5, the J call TRBJ1-1; D is possibly TRBD1 (5 bases). This CDR3 has 15 residues. The germline CDR1 and CDR2 sequences are MNHEY and SVGAGI. The ends were cut back, 4 bases at V and 0 bases at J, with 12 bases in the middle. CDR3 DNA sequence: TGTGCCAGCAGTTGGCTAGGGGCGATGAACACTGAAGCTTTCTTT. Amino acids: CASSWLGAMNTEAFF.

V is TRBV5-1 and J is TRBJ2-7, with 15 nucleotides matching TRBD2. CDR1 and CDR2 (germline): SGHRS, YFSETQ. CDR3 length: 15 amino acids. V was pared by 4 bases and J by 4 bases, with 3 bases of the junction left unmatched. The CDR3 nucleotides are TGCGCCAGCAGCCCAGGGACTAGCGGGGGGTACGAGCAGTACTTC. It encodes CASSPGTSGGYEQYF.

This chain connects TRBV5-1 to TRBJ2-5; D might be TRBD1 (5 bases). V was trimmed by 0 bases and J by 0 bases, leaving 9 bases between them. Germline CDR1 reads SGHRS; CDR2 reads YFSETQ. This CDR3 region has 15 residues. The DNA of the CDR3 is TGCGCCAGCAGCTTGGCCAGGGTGTACCAAGAGACCCAGTACTTC. Its translation: CASSLARVYQETQYF.

The CDR3 nucleotides are TGTGCCAGCAGCCTCGGTACAACGAGGGGCAACGAGCAGTACTTC. Residues: CASSLGTTRGNEQYF. This chain joins TRBV7-2 and TRBJ2-7; D is perhaps TRBD1 or TRBD2 (5 bases each). The germline V gene has CDR1 SGHTA and CDR2 FQGNSA. The germline V and J ends were trimmed by 5 bases and 5 bases, with 19 bases remaining between them. The CDR3 runs to 15 residues.

The chain recombines TRBV7-9 with TRBJ1-3; D is uncertain. Germline V gene lookup returns CDR1 SEHNR and CDR2 FQNEAQ (reference sequence). The CDR3 has 14 amino acids. The germline V and J ends were trimmed by 0 bases and 0 bases, with 3 bases remaining between them. The CDR3 loop reads CASSLAGSGNTIYF. Written as DNA, the CDR3 is TGTGCCAGCAGCTTAGCGGGCTCTGGAAACACCATATATTTT.